The present T cell receptor beta chain was sequenced within a study of blood T cell repertoires in COVID-19. Study-level information: Material from acute and convalescent COVID-19 was sourced from the United States, Italy and Spain. Sources were T cells, B-cell-depleted T cells, or PBMCs; the material itself was cDNA or gDNA.

The CDR3 covers 15 residues. Germline CDR1 LNHDA, CDR2 SQIVND (reference sequence). V lost 3 bases and J 0 bases, leaving 9 bases between the germline ends. In the original analysis: Scientists estimated how many nucleated cells there were by amplifying reference gene primers. Assay: immunoSEQ multiplex PCR; the TCRdb copy retains only in-frame clones and omits some. V and J calls and clone size are copied from that table; D and trimming were computed from the DNA. In the table there are 430,000 or so clones, around 90% of which are singletons. Patients at the Seattle site were enrolled during active infection and followed longitudinally.

The J gene is TRBJ2-4, the V gene TRBV19, with no clear D. This receptor was obtained from a man younger than 30 with COVID-19, enrolled during active disease. Material for sequencing was peripheral blood. The CDR3 coding sequence is TGTGCCAGTAGTATTAGTTCGATAGCCAAAAACATTCAGTACTTC. Protein product: CASSISSIAKNIQYF.